These 30 T cell receptor beta chains came from one sample sequenced in a study of OX40 agonist ivuxolimab in advanced cancers. Using immunoSEQ multiplex PCR, the repertoire was profiled, and TCRdb retains in-frame clones only, with some absent. The sample has around 87,000 clones, 94% seen once. Here the sequenced sample was CD4+ or CD8+ T cells sorted from blood, taken in a trial of the OX40 agonist ivuxolimab. The receptors here all came from an adult with an advanced solid tumor such as melanoma, head and neck, liver or kidney cancer.

The chain joins TRBV19 to TRBJ2-1; 12 nucleotides match TRBD2. Germline V gene sequence: CDR1 LNHDA, CDR2 SQIVND (reference sequence). This CDR3 has 16 residues. J gave up 0 bases and V 5 bases, and 2 bases lay outside the gene matches. CDR3 in amino acids: CASSLGLAGSYNEQFF. As DNA, the CDR3 is TGTGCCAGTAGTCTGGGACTAGCGGGCTCCTACAATGAGCAGTTCTTC.

V is TRBV19 and J is TRBJ1-2, with 10 nucleotides matching TRBD1. V dropped 6 bases and J dropped 6; count of bases not matched to a gene: 10. The CDR3 runs to 15 residues. Germline CDR1 is LNHDA and CDR2 is SQIVND (reference sequence). The CDR3 DNA sequence: TGTGCCAGTAGATTGTGGGACAGGGGCAAGGATGGCTACACCTTC. It is translated as CASRLWDRGKDGYTF.

This chain uses TRBV27 with TRBJ2-2; possibly TRBD1 or TRBD2 for D (5 bases each). The CDR3 totals 13 residues. The V end was cut by 6 bases, the J end by 4 bases, with 9 bases between. From germline, CDR1 is MNHEY and CDR2 SMNVEV (reference sequence). The CDR3, as DNA: TGTGCCAGCAGACGGGGCGGCACCGGGGAGCTGTTTTTT. Its protein is CASRRGGTGELFF.

The rearrangement joins TRBV19 to TRBJ2-2; D remains unclear. The CDR3 is made up of 14 amino acids. V dropped 4 bases and J dropped 0 bases, with 6 bases sitting between them. Germline CDR1 reads LNHDA; CDR2 reads SQIVND (reference sequence). CDR3 sequence reads: CASSTPANTGELFF. For the CDR3, the DNA is TGTGCCAGTAGTACCCCAGCGAACACCGGGGAGCTGTTTTTT.

The chain is built from TRBV12-5 and TRBJ2-1, with D perhaps TRBD1 (6 bases). V lost 5 bases to trimming and J lost 7 bases, with 15 bases between them. The CDR3 extends over 14 amino acids. Germline V gives CDR1 LGHNT, CDR2 FRNRAP. The CDR3 loop reads CASGPPAGENEQFF. For the CDR3, the DNA is TGTGCTAGTGGTCCCCCGGCAGGGGAGAATGAGCAGTTCTTC.

The chain carries TRBV6-6 and TRBJ2-7; 9 nucleotides agree with TRBD1. The CDR3 runs 15 residues. Germline V gene sequence: CDR1 MNHNY, CDR2 SVGAGI (reference sequence). J was trimmed by 1 base and V by 4 bases; bases with no gene match: 5. CDR3: CASSLGTGNSYEQYF. Written as DNA, the CDR3 is TGTGCCAGCAGTTTAGGGACAGGGAATTCCTACGAGCAGTACTTC.

This clone was observed once. CDR3 protein: CASSGVNEQFF. In DNA, the CDR3 is TGTGCCAGCAGTGGCGTCAATGAGCAGTTCTTC. V and J are TRBV27 and TRBJ2-1, with D unclear. This CDR3 has 11 residues. V dropped 5 bases and J dropped 6 bases, with 5 bases sitting between them. Germline V gene lookup returns CDR1 MNHEY and CDR2 SMNVEV (reference sequence).

The rearrangement joins TRBV7-6 to TRBJ2-7, with D perhaps matching TRBD1 (5 bases). Trimming cost V 5 bases and J 0 bases, with 20 bases left between them. The CDR3 length is 17 residues. Germline V gives CDR1 SGHVS, CDR2 FNYEAQ. In nucleotides, the CDR3 is TGTGCCAGCAGCCAATATGGACAAACGAGGACCTCCTACGAGCAGTACTTC. Amino acid sequence: CASSQYGQTRTSYEQYF.

This clone was counted a single time. V and J are TRBV10-2 and TRBJ2-7; 11 bases are shared with TRBD2. Trimming removed 7 bases from V and 3 bases from J; junction bases left unmatched: 8. The germline gives CDR1 WSHSY, CDR2 SAAADI. CDR3 length equals 15 residues. The CDR3 spells CASILTSGTVYEQYF. The DNA of the CDR3 is TGCGCCAGCATTCTGACTAGCGGGACCGTCTACGAGCAGTACTTC.

The chain recombines TRBV27 with TRBJ1-6; D is perhaps TRBD1 (5 bases). This CDR3 comprises 13 residues. V was pared by 4 bases and J by 6 bases, with 7 bases between. Germline V gene sequence: CDR1 MNHEY, CDR2 SMNVEV (reference sequence). The CDR3 DNA sequence: TGTGCCAGCAGTTGGGGGGGTAATTCACCCCTCCACTTT. Translation gives CASSWGGNSPLHF.

The genes are TRBV27 and TRBJ2-1, with 8 positions matching TRBD2. CDR3 size: 16 residues. The trim removed 2 bases at V and 3 bases at J, leaving 6 bases unmatched. Germline V gene sequence: CDR1 MNHEY, CDR2 SMNVEV (reference sequence). The CDR3 DNA follows: TGTGCCAGCAGTTTAACCCTAGCGGGCCTCTACAATGAGCAGTTCTTC. Translation gives CASSLTLAGLYNEQFF.

This chain joins TRBV29-1 and TRBJ1-1; possible D gene TRBD1, 6 bases. The CDR3 length is 12 residues. Germline CDR1 SQVTM, CDR2 ANQGSEA. Trimming removed 1 base at V and 6 bases at J, with 9 bases between. CDR3: CSVEGGQPEAFF. The CDR3 DNA is TGCAGCGTTGAAGGCGGACAGCCTGAAGCTTTCTTT. Looking up the rest from reference TRBV29-1 and TRBJ1-1 gives the full variable domain: SAVISQKPSRDICQRGTSLTIQCQVDSQVTMMFWYRQQPGQSLTLIATANQGSEATYESGFVIDKFPISRPNLTFSTLTVSNMSPEDSSIYLCSVEGGQPEAFFGQGTRLTVV.

This chain links TRBV4-1 with TRBJ2-1, with no clear D. Trimming pared 2 bases from V and 1 base from J, leaving 6 bases between. Germline values: CDR1 MGHRA, CDR2 YSYEKL. The CDR3 totals 14 residues. The CDR3 region is CASSQRASYNEQFF. The CDR3 nucleotides read TGCGCCAGCAGCCAAAGGGCTTCCTACAATGAGCAGTTCTTC.

V gene TRBV5-6 combines with J gene TRBJ2-2; D remains ambiguous. Trimming removed 0 bases from V and 5 bases from J, with 8 bases in between. The CDR3 contains 14 residues. Germline V gene sequence: CDR1 SGHDT, CDR2 YYEEEE. This CDR3 is CASSLEAATGELFF. CDR3 in DNA: TGTGCCAGCAGCTTGGAGGCGGCAACCGGGGAGCTGTTTTTT.

The chain has TRBV4-1 and TRBJ2-3, with D perhaps matching TRBD1 (6 bases). Germline CDR1 and CDR2: MGHRA and YSYEKL. The CDR3 is 12 amino acids. V lost 2 bases and J lost 6, with 6 bases in between. CDR3 protein: CASSQRGDTQYF. The DNA of the CDR3 is TGCGCCAGCAGCCAAAGGGGGGATACGCAGTATTTT.

The chain recombines TRBV4-3 with TRBJ1-5; D gene ambiguous. Trimming stripped 5 bases from V and 2 bases from J, with 13 bases between. The CDR3 length is 15 residues. The germline V gene encodes CDR1 LGHNA and CDR2 YSLEER. CDR3 region: CASSEEARGNQPQHF. CDR3 nucleotides: TGCGCCAGCAGCGAGGAAGCGAGGGGCAATCAGCCCCAGCATTTT.

The rearrangement joins TRBV5-1 to TRBJ2-7; TRBD1 is a possible D gene (5 bases). The CDR3 extends over 12 amino acids. The germline CDR1 and CDR2 sequences are SGHRS and YFSETQ. V lost 0 bases, J lost 6 bases, and 7 bases lay in between. CDR3 in amino acids: CASSLDRLEQYF. The CDR3 DNA sequence: TGCGCCAGCAGCTTGGACAGGCTCGAGCAGTACTTC.

The rearrangement joins TRBV7-9 to TRBJ2-1, with 11 bases aligning to TRBD2. CDR1 and CDR2 (germline): SEHNR, FQNEAQ (reference sequence). Trimming cost V 3 bases and J 4 bases; bases outside gene matches: 14. The CDR3 sequence is 19 residues long. The CDR3: CASSLFSSGRSYPYNEQFF. The CDR3 bases are TGTGCCAGCAGCTTGTTTTCTAGCGGGAGGTCTTACCCTTACAATGAGCAGTTCTTC.

The CDR3 is CASSPRAGTHYGYTF. The CDR3 DNA follows: TGTGCCAGCAGCCCCAGGGCAGGGACCCACTATGGCTACACCTTC. V and J are TRBV14 and TRBJ1-2; tentatively, D is TRBD1 (5 bases). The CDR3 runs to 15 residues. Germline CDR1 SGHDN, CDR2 FVKESK. V lost 4 bases, J lost 3 bases, and 15 bases lay in between.

Here the CDR3 DNA reads TGTGCCAGCAGCTTGGACTGGGACAGGCAAGAAGCTTTCTTT. As protein: CASSLDWDRQEAFF. The chain combines TRBV5-8 with TRBJ1-1; 8 nucleotides agree with TRBD1. The CDR3 is 14 amino acids. With V trimmed by 0 bases and J by 8 bases, 6 bases remained unmatched. The V gene's germline CDR1 is SGHTS and CDR2 YDEGEE.

The CDR3 DNA reads as TGTGCCAGCAGCCCCCAGACTGCGAATGCAGATACGCAGTATTTT. Its translation: CASSPQTANADTQYF. This sequence joins TRBV11-2 and TRBJ2-3; D is unclear. CDR1 is SGHAT and CDR2 is FQNNGV in the germline V gene. The CDR3 runs 15 residues. Between the trimmed V and J ends, which lost 5 bases and 4 bases, there was a span of 16 bases.

DNA of the CDR3: TGTGCCAGCAGTTACGGAAACACCATATATTTT. It translates to CASSYGNTIYF. J is TRBJ1-3 and V is TRBV6-5, with D unresolved. This CDR3 spans 11 amino acids. Per germline, CDR1 MNHEY and CDR2 SVGAGI. Trimming took 2 bases from V and 4 from J, leaving 0 bases between them.

The table lists this clone with a count of one. This chain joins TRBV28 and TRBJ1-2; possible D gene TRBD1, 6 bases. This CDR3 is 14 amino acids long. Trimming took off 1 base at V and 8 bases at J, with 14 bases between the two ends. Germline CDR1 is MDHEN and CDR2 is SYDVKM. The chain's CDR3 is CASSLLSAGDGYTF. Here the CDR3 DNA reads TGTGCCAGCAGTTTATTATCCGCAGGGGACGGCTACACCTTC.

The genes are TRBV10-3 and TRBJ1-1; the D gene is possibly TRBD1 (5 bases). The CDR3 is made up of 15 amino acids. The V end lost 1 base, the J end lost 1 base, and 10 bases lay between the germline ends. Germline V gives CDR1 ENHRY, CDR2 SYGVKD. CDR3: CAISEYLGTNTEAFF. In DNA form, the CDR3 reads TGTGCCATCAGTGAGTATCTGGGGACGAACACTGAAGCTTTCTTT.

This chain joins TRBV6-5 and TRBJ2-7; 12 bases fit TRBD1. CDR1 is MNHEY and CDR2 is SVGAGI in the germline V gene. The CDR3 extends over 14 amino acids. V was clipped by 6 bases and J by 5 bases; unmatched bases: 5. In DNA, the CDR3 is TGTGCCAGCAGACGGGACAGGGGGCGCAACGAGCAGTACTTC. This translates into CASRRDRGRNEQYF.

V gene TRBV19 combines with J gene TRBJ1-2; unclear D gene. Between the trimmed V and J ends, which lost 4 bases and 3 bases, there was a span of 9 bases. The CDR3 runs to 13 residues. CDR1 is LNHDA, CDR2 SQIVND, per germline (reference sequence). CDR3 amino acids: CASSKEVDYGYTF. CDR3 nucleotides: TGTGCCAGTAGTAAAGAGGTGGACTATGGCTACACCTTC.

This clone was seen once. V gene TRBV19 combines with J gene TRBJ1-2; D is ambiguous. CDR3 length equals 13 residues. V was clipped by 1 base and J by 4 bases, with 7 bases between them. Per germline, CDR1 LNHDA and CDR2 SQIVND (reference sequence). CDR3 DNA sequence: TGTGCCAGTAGTATAGGGCAGGCCTATGGCTACACCTTC. As protein: CASSIGQAYGYTF.

The gene calls are TRBV18 and TRBJ2-7, with D unresolved. This CDR3 has 13 residues. CDR1 and CDR2 (germline): KGHSH, LQKENI. V gave up 3 bases and J gave up 2 bases, with 8 bases separating them. CDR3 amino acids: CASSPPDAYEQYF. The CDR3 coding sequence is TGTGCCAGCTCACCGCCGGACGCCTACGAGCAGTACTTC. The whole variable domain, filled in from reference TRBV18 and TRBJ2-7, reads NAGVMQNPRHLVRRRGQEARLRCSPMKGHSHVYWYRQLPEEGLKFMVYLQKENIIDESGMPKERFSAEFPKEGPSILRIQQVVRGDSAAYFCASSPPDAYEQYFGPGTRLTVT.

The J gene is TRBJ1-1, the V gene TRBV28; D is possibly TRBD1 (5 bases). Germline V gene lookup returns CDR1 MDHEN and CDR2 SYDVKM. This CDR3 spans 14 amino acids. V shed 3 bases and J shed 1 base, with 9 bases lying between them. CDR3 bases: TGTGCCAGCAGTTTGCGACAGCCGAACACTGAAGCTTTCTTT. Protein: CASSLRQPNTEAFF.

This sequence joins TRBV9 and TRBJ1-5; D call uncertain. The CDR3 has 15 residues. CDR1 is SGDLS and CDR2 is YYNGEE in the germline V gene. Trimming left V 0 bases short and J 7 bases short, with 14 bases between. Written as DNA, the CDR3 is TGTGCCAGCAGCGTAGATTTGGGAGGTTCCCAGCCCCAGCATTTT. Translated: CASSVDLGGSQPQHF.